A single sample gave rise to the 21 T cell receptor beta chains below, sequenced in a study of breast tumors, draining lymph nodes, adjacent tissues. MiXCR, applied by TCRdb to the multiplex PCR reads, yields one record per CDR3 protein. The sample lists 30,000 to 40,000 distinct CDR3 sequences, around 35% seen once, with about a tenth in the top ten. The sequencing sample was made of breast tumor tissue. Source of these receptors: a female donor with breast cancer. Some clones in this sample may be carry-over from other donors' samples.

This clonotype has a count of ten or more. The V gene is TRBV19, the J gene TRBJ2-1, with 14 bases aligning to TRBD2. V was pared by 4 bases and J by 2 bases, with 10 bases of the junction left unmatched. The CDR3 is 19 residues long. Looked up from germline, CDR1 is LNHDA and CDR2 is SQIVND (reference sequence). The CDR3 spells CASSTPGLAGVLTYNEQFF. For the CDR3, the DNA is TGTGCCAGTAGTACACCGGGACTAGCGGGAGTCTTGACCTACAATGAGCAGTTCTTC.

The gene calls are TRBV7-9 and TRBJ1-2; perhaps TRBD1 as D (5 bases). The CDR3 spans 13 residues. Germline CDR1 reads SEHNR; CDR2 reads FQNEAQ (reference sequence). Trimming left V 5 bases short and J 3 bases short, with 10 bases between. CDR3: CASSPQGYYGYTF. The DNA for the CDR3 is TGTGCCAGCAGCCCTCAGGGTTACTATGGCTACACCTTC.

The chain combines TRBV5-5 with TRBJ1-4, with 9 bases aligning to TRBD1. V shed 2 bases and J 8 bases; nucleotides not matched to a gene: 10. The CDR3 loop spans 16 amino acids. The germline gives CDR1 SGHKS, CDR2 YYEKEE (reference sequence). CDR3 sequence reads: CASSFAGDRVKEKLFF. CDR3 bases: TGTGCCAGCAGCTTTGCTGGGGACAGGGTTAAGGAAAAACTGTTTTTT. Full variable domain (outside the CDR3, taken from reference TRBV5-5 and TRBJ1-4): DAGVTQSPTHLIKTRGQQVTLRCSPISGHKSVSWYQQVLGQGPQFIFQYYEKEERGRGNFPDRFSARQFPNYSSELNVNALLLGDSALYLCASSFAGDRVKEKLFFGSGTQLSVL.

About this clonotype: At one end, the junction sequence differs from germline, possibly due to a read error. The chain joins TRBV7-6 to TRBJ2-1, with D uncertain. The CDR3 loop spans 12 amino acids. Germline V gene data show CDR1 as SGHVS and CDR2 as FNYEAQ. The CDR3 DNA sequence: TGTGCCAGCAGTTTAGGTGTAAATGAGCAGTTCTTC. Protein: CASSLGVNEQFF.

This clonotype has ten or more counts. J is TRBJ2-1 and V is TRBV10-3, with 7 bases identical to TRBD2. The length of the CDR3 is 17 residues. Germline-derived CDR1 and CDR2 are ENHRY and SYGVKD. The ends lost 0 bases at V and 6 bases at J; junction bases unmatched: 11. The CDR3 is CAISESPGGRGFNEQFF. The CDR3 DNA is TGTGCCATCAGTGAGTCCCCCGGCGGGAGAGGGTTCAATGAGCAGTTCTTC.

At least ten counts were recorded for this clonotype. V gene TRBV19 combines with J gene TRBJ2-1; unclear D gene. Trimming pared 5 bases from V and 3 bases from J, leaving 2 bases between. Germline loops: CDR1 LNHDA, CDR2 SQIVND (reference sequence). This CDR3 is built from 11 residues. The CDR3, as DNA: TGTGCCAGTAGTGACTACAATGAGCAGTTCTTC. Translation: CASSDYNEQFF.

This clonotype has a count of ten or more. Here the CDR3 reads CASRPTGKNSPLHF. The CDR3 coding sequence is TGTGCCAGCAGGCCGACAGGGAAAAATTCACCCCTCCACTTT. The chain carries TRBV6-2 or TRBV6-3 and TRBJ1-6; 7 bases are a match to TRBD1. The V gene end was trimmed by 6 bases and the J gene end by 7 bases; junction bases not matched to a gene: 6. The CDR3 has 14 residues. In germline, CDR1 is MNHEY, CDR2 SVGEGT.

Comment on this clonotype: With a much larger clone just one base away, this may be a read error. The genes are TRBV5-8 and TRBJ2-5, with D possibly matching TRBD1 (5 bases). The CDR3 loop spans 15 amino acids. From germline, CDR1 is SGHTS and CDR2 YDEGEE. CDR3 coding DNA: TGTGCCAGCAGCTTCTGGGGCACTACACAAGAGGCCCAGTACTTC. Translated, it gives CASSFWGTTQEAQYF.

This clonotype was detected ten times or more. This chain connects TRBV5-5 to TRBJ2-5, with a tentative D call TRBD1 (5 bases). The germline gives CDR1 SGHKS, CDR2 YYEKEE (reference sequence). V was clipped by 5 bases and J by 0 bases, with 14 bases between them. The CDR3 contains 15 residues. The CDR3 loop is CASSSLSGNQETQYF. CDR3 bases: TGTGCCAGCAGTAGTCTTTCAGGGAACCAAGAGACCCAGTACTTC.

This clonotype has at least ten counts. The rearrangement uses TRBV6-1 and TRBJ2-7; 11 bases match TRBD2. Germline CDR1 reads MNHNS; CDR2 reads SASEGT. The CDR3 extends over 16 amino acids. The V segment lost 11 bases and the J segment 7 bases; nucleotides outside the gene matches: 19. The CDR3 region has the DNA TGTGCCCTCAAGGTGGGGACTAGCGGAACCACGGGGGAGCAGTACTTC. Translating gives CALKVGTSGTTGEQYF.

This clonotype was observed many times. V is TRBV12-3 or TRBV12-4 and J is TRBJ2-2, with TRBD1 matching over 7 bases. The V gene end was trimmed by 8 bases and the J gene end by 5 bases; junction bases not matched to a gene: 8. CDR3 length equals 14 residues. Here the CDR3 DNA reads TGTGCCAGCCGAAACAAGGGGGCGACCGGGGAGCTGTTTTTT. This encodes CASRNKGATGELFF.

There are many counts of this clonotype. The CDR3 DNA is TGTGCCAGCAGCGTAGCTCCGGGACAGGGGACCTACGAGCAGTACTTC. Translated, it gives CASSVAPGQGTYEQYF. This sequence joins TRBV9 and TRBJ2-7; TRBD1 aligns across 10 bases. Unmatched junction bases numbered 5, after V lost 0 bases and J lost 2 bases. This CDR3 is built from 16 residues. The germline CDR1 and CDR2 sequences are SGDLS and YYNGEE. The complete variable domain, with remaining parts taken from reference TRBV9 and TRBJ2-7, reads DSGVTQTPKHLITATGQRVTLRCSPRSGDLSVYWYQQSLDQGLQFLIQYYNGEERAKGNILERFSAQQFPDLHSELNLSSLELGDSALYFCASSVAPGQGTYEQYFGPGTRLTVT.

This clonotype was detected many times. The chain uses TRBV20-1 and TRBJ2-1; 10 bases align to TRBD2. CDR1 and CDR2 (germline): DFQATT, SNEGSKA (reference sequence). The CDR3 extends over 16 amino acids. V shed 3 bases, J shed 5 bases, and the junction held 10 bases outside the gene matches. The CDR3 nucleotides are TGCAGTGCTAGCCTCCTCCCCGGGACTAGCGACAATGAGCAGTTCTTC. Protein: CSASLLPGTSDNEQFF.

Many counts were recorded for this clonotype. CDR3 nucleotide sequence: TGTGCCTGGAGGGCCTACAATGAGCAGTTCTTC. Its protein is CAWRAYNEQFF. This chain uses TRBV30 with TRBJ2-1; D remains unclear. Per germline, CDR1 GTSNPN and CDR2 SVGIG (reference sequence). Trimming left V 3 bases short and J 2 bases short, with 2 bases between. The CDR3 runs to 11 residues.

The chain links TRBV12-3 or TRBV12-4 to TRBJ2-3; TRBD2 matches 16 bases. The CDR3 runs 17 residues. V gave up 2 bases and J gave up 5 bases; unmatched junction bases: 4. In nucleotides, the CDR3 is TGTGCCAGCAGTTTATACGGGACTAGCGGGAGGGAAGATACGCAGTATTTT. This codes for CASSLYGTSGREDTQYF.

This clonotype was picked up a small number of times. The chain is built from TRBV3-1 and TRBJ2-3; a possible D gene is TRBD1 (5 bases). V lost 1 base to trimming and J lost 3 bases, with 8 bases between them. This CDR3 spans 14 amino acids. Germline V lookup: CDR1 LGHDT, CDR2 YNNKEL (reference sequence). The DNA for the CDR3 is TGTGCCAGCAGCCAAGGTCCAGGGACAGATACGCAGTATTTT. Residues: CASSQGPGTDTQYF.

This clonotype showed up many times. The V call is TRBV9, the J call TRBJ2-3; D unresolved. Germline CDR1 is SGDLS and CDR2 is YYNGEE. This CDR3 has 14 amino acids. With 5 bases removed from V and 4 bases from J, the gap between germline ends came to 14 bases. The CDR3 DNA follows: TGTGCCAGCAGGGCAGCCGATAGGGCAGATACGCAGTATTTT. This codes for CASRAADRADTQYF.

The V call is TRBV15, the J call TRBJ2-4, with TRBD2 identical over 8 bases. Germline values: CDR1 LNHNV, CDR2 YYDKDF (reference sequence). The CDR3 extends over 18 amino acids. Trimming took 0 bases from V and 0 from J; bases not matched to a gene: 7. In DNA form, the CDR3 reads TGTGCCACCAGCAGAGATAGGGCGGGAGGTCTAGCCAAAAACATTCAGTACTTC. It codes for CATSRDRAGGLAKNIQYF.

The chain has TRBV20-1 and TRBJ2-7; D tentatively fits TRBD1 or TRBD2 (5 bases each). CDR3 length: 14 residues. Germline V gene sequence: CDR1 DFQATT, CDR2 SNEGSKA (reference sequence). Trimming shortened V by 3 bases and J by 0 bases, and 12 bases separated the two germline ends. In DNA form, the CDR3 reads TGCAGTGCTAGCGGGGACCTAAGCTCCTACGAGCAGTACTTC. Protein: CSASGDLSSYEQYF.

This clonotype was detected many times. This chain uses TRBV29-1 with TRBJ2-1, with 11 bases identical to TRBD2. The germline gives CDR1 SQVTM, CDR2 ANQGSEA. The CDR3 runs 16 residues. With V trimmed by 2 bases and J by 9 bases, 12 bases remained unmatched. As DNA, the CDR3 is TGCAGCGTTGAAAGGGGACTAGCGGAAAGAAGTGGTGAGCAGTTCTTC. Protein sequence: CSVERGLAERSGEQFF.

This clonotype was observed a few times. Possible read error: a much larger clone is one base away. The chain uses TRBV6-2 or TRBV6-3 and TRBJ2-5; TRBD2 matches at 11 bases. The CDR3 covers 13 residues. Losses at the gene ends were 6 bases for V and 5 bases for J; bases not matched to a gene: 2. Germline loops: CDR1 MNHEY, CDR2 SVGEGT. The CDR3 sequence: CASRTSGEETQYF. For the CDR3, the DNA is TGTGCCAGCAGGACTAGCGGGGAGGAGACCCAGTACTTC.